This TCR beta chain was retrieved from a study of cytomegalovirus exposure and HLA in healthy donors. Remarks on this clone: Its cognate antigen is unknown.

Germline CDR1 reads MNHNY; CDR2 reads SVGAGI (reference sequence). The CDR3 totals 16 residues. Unmatched junction bases numbered 9, after V lost 2 bases and J lost 4 bases. Findings and limits, study-wide: Trimming of TCR beta V- and J-genes showed a link, identified in a later analysis, to a missense DCLRE1C variant.

The PCR ran on 60 Vbeta and 13 Jbeta primers. Method: immunoSEQ multiplex PCR; TCRdb's copy keeps in-frame clones and lacks some. Here the sample spans roughly 160,000 clones, over 75% being singletons. The receptor's source is a man aged 40-49 years in good health and CMV-seronegative. Sequenced material: PBMCs. The chain combines TRBV6-6 with TRBJ2-3; the match to TRBD1 covers 7 bases. The CDR3 loop is CASSYTSGQKADTQYF. Written as DNA, the CDR3 is TGTGCCAGCAGTTACACCTCGGGACAGAAGGCAGATACGCAGTATTTT.